One sample yielded the 18 T cell receptor beta chains listed below, sequenced in a study of T cell changes during pregnancy in multiple sclerosis (dated by TCRdb to the late 2010s). The library was prepared using the immunoSEQ multiplex PCR assay. The source is immuneACCESS, and TCRdb retained only in-frame sequences with V and J called. Part of the clones is not carried over; for the studies checked, unresolved V genes explain less than half of this, and the remainder is unexplained. The sample yields about 44,000 clones; about 96% were counted once. The top ten clonotypes cover about 0.89% of the sample. Sequencing used peripheral blood, obtained in the second trimester of pregnancy. These receptors all stem from a female donor with multiple sclerosis, enrolled in a pregnancy study.

The chain combines TRBV10-3 with TRBJ1-2; a possible D gene is TRBD1 (6 bases). Germline V gives CDR1 ENHRY, CDR2 SYGVKD. The CDR3 covers 18 residues. V lost 0 bases and J 2 bases, leaving 19 bases between the germline ends. Written as DNA, the CDR3 is TGTGCCATCAGTGAGTCGTCTCCTGGAGCAGGGGAAAACTATGGCTACACCTTC. Its protein is CAISESSPGAGENYGYTF.

This rearrangement joins TRBV27 to TRBJ2-3; 8 nucleotides agree with TRBD2. Germline V gives CDR1 MNHEY, CDR2 SMNVEV (reference sequence). This CDR3 region has 16 residues. The ends lost 0 bases at V and 4 bases at J; junction bases unmatched: 6. The CDR3 reads CASSLSGTSGADTQYF. CDR3 bases: TGTGCCAGCAGTTTATCGGGGACTAGTGGGGCAGATACGCAGTATTTT.

This sequence joins TRBV4-1 and TRBJ2-3; no clear D gene. Germline lookup yields CDR1 MGHRA and CDR2 YSYEKL. V lost 4 bases and J 3 bases, leaving 11 bases between the germline ends. The CDR3 is made up of 14 amino acids. The CDR3 here is CASSRNLDTDTQYF. The CDR3 nucleotides read TGCGCCAGCAGCCGGAACCTAGATACAGATACGCAGTATTTT.

This rearrangement joins TRBV18 to TRBJ2-6, with D possibly being TRBD1 (6 bases). V gave up 3 bases and J gave up 2 bases, with 8 bases separating them. The CDR3 has 15 amino acids. The germline CDR1 and CDR2 sequences are KGHSH and LQKENI. CDR3 sequence: CASSPDRTGANVLTF. The CDR3 nucleotides are TGTGCCAGCTCACCCGACAGGACTGGGGCCAACGTCCTGACTTTC.

V usage is TRBV27 and J usage is TRBJ1-3, with 9 nucleotides matching TRBD1. The germline V gene has CDR1 MNHEY and CDR2 SMNVEV (reference sequence). The J segment lost 2 bases and the V segment lost 9 bases, leaving 11 bases of the junction unmatched. This CDR3 comprises 16 residues. Here the CDR3 DNA reads TGTGCCAGGGGGGGACAGGGATCCCTCCCTGGAAACACCATATATTTT. Translating it yields CARGGQGSLPGNTIYF.

This sequence joins TRBV11-3 and TRBJ2-7, with D perhaps TRBD1 (5 bases). The CDR3 extends over 11 amino acids. Trimming removed 5 bases at V and 6 bases at J, with 8 bases between. CDR1 is SGHNT, CDR2 YENEEA, per germline. The CDR3 spells CASSQGGEQYF. The CDR3 DNA reads TGTGCCAGCAGCCAGGGTGGCGAGCAGTACTTC.

Points on this clone: A junction boundary mismatches the germline segment, possibly from a read error. As DNA, the CDR3 is TGTGCCAGCAGTTTCTACGGGACTAGTCTTGATTTT. This gives the protein CASSFYGTSLDF. The rearrangement joins TRBV7-2 to TRBJ2-3; TRBD2 matches at 8 bases. Germline CDR1 and CDR2: SGHTA and FQGNSA. This CDR3 comprises 12 residues.

V gene TRBV29-1 combines with J gene TRBJ1-2; TRBD1 matches 8 bases. The CDR3 extends over 15 amino acids. The J segment lost 3 bases and the V segment lost 5 bases, leaving 11 bases of the junction unmatched. Germline CDR1 SQVTM, CDR2 ANQGSEA. CDR3 DNA: TGCAGCGTTTGGGGCGGGACAGGAGGCCACTATGGCTACACCTTC. Residues: CSVWGGTGGHYGYTF.

In DNA form, the CDR3 reads TGCAGCGTTGGGGGGGTAACCGGGGAGCTGTTTTTT. Amino acids: CSVGGVTGELFF. The V and J genes are TRBV29-1 and TRBJ2-2; a possible D gene is TRBD2 (6 bases). The CDR3 covers 12 residues. Germline-derived CDR1 and CDR2 are SQVTM and ANQGSEA. V was shortened by 4 bases and J by 5 bases, with 8 bases between the two germline ends.

This CDR3 reads CASTLGVGKETQYF. The DNA for the CDR3 is TGCGCCAGCACTTTAGGGGTGGGGAAAGAGACCCAGTACTTC. V usage is TRBV5-1 and J usage is TRBJ2-5; a weak D match, TRBD1 (5 bases). This CDR3 comprises 14 residues. Trimming stripped 6 bases from V and 3 bases from J, with 15 bases between. Per the germline V gene, CDR1 is SGHRS and CDR2 is YFSETQ.

Turning to this clone: Other DNA sequences in this sample translate to the same CDR3. The chain couples TRBV7-3 to TRBJ1-1; TRBD1 is a possible D gene (5 bases). The CDR3 totals 14 residues. Trimming cost V 1 base and J 4 bases, with 10 bases left between them. The germline V gene has CDR1 SGHTA and CDR2 FQGTGA. CDR3 loop: CASSLMGQGTEAFF. CDR3 DNA sequence: TGTGCCAGCAGCTTAATGGGCCAGGGCACTGAAGCTTTCTTT. The variable domain in full, completed from reference TRBV7-3 and TRBJ1-1, reads GAGVSQTPSNKVTEKGKYVELRCDPISGHTALYWYRQSLGQGPEFLIYFQGTGAADDSGLPNDRFFAVRPEGSVSTLKIQRTERGDSAVYLCASSLMGQGTEAFFGQGTRLTVV.

The J gene is TRBJ2-3, the V gene TRBV15; 9 bases map to TRBD1. This CDR3 comprises 16 residues. V was clipped by 0 bases and J by 6 bases; unmatched bases: 7. In germline, CDR1 is LNHNV, CDR2 YYDKDF (reference sequence). As DNA, the CDR3 is TGTGCCACCAGCAGAGAAGGGACAGGGATTATTGATACGCAGTATTTT. Its protein is CATSREGTGIIDTQYF.

This sequence joins TRBV6-5 and TRBJ1-4; TRBD1 might be the D (6 bases). The CDR3 loop spans 14 amino acids. Looked up from germline, CDR1 is MNHEY and CDR2 is SVGAGI. The germline V and J ends were trimmed by 5 bases and 4 bases, with 11 bases remaining between them. The CDR3 here is CASSRRGGNEKLFF. The CDR3 DNA is TGTGCCAGCAGTCGGAGGGGGGGTAATGAAAAACTGTTTTTT.

This chain uses TRBV19 with TRBJ1-1; weak D call: TRBD1 (5 bases). CDR1 and CDR2 from the germline V gene are LNHDA and SQIVND (reference sequence). V shed 6 bases and J shed 6 bases, with 17 bases lying between them. This CDR3 is built from 14 residues. The CDR3 sequence is CASRDQGTGSEAFF. The CDR3 DNA follows: TGTGCCAGTAGGGACCAGGGTACAGGTTCTGAAGCTTTCTTT.

The chain uses TRBV20-1 and TRBJ2-2; 7 bases fit TRBD1. V gave up 7 bases and J gave up 7 bases; unmatched junction bases: 3. Germline V gene data show CDR1 as DFQATT and CDR2 as SNEGSKA (reference sequence). The CDR3 spans 11 residues. The DNA of the CDR3 is TGCAGTGTCCCAGGGGGCGGGGAGCTGTTTTTT. This encodes CSVPGGGELFF.

The V and J genes are TRBV2 and TRBJ1-5; TRBD1 is a possible D gene (5 bases). V lost 5 bases, J lost 1 base, and 6 bases lay in between. This CDR3 spans 13 amino acids. The germline V gene encodes CDR1 SNHLY and CDR2 FYNNEI. CDR3 residues: CASSRQSNQPQHF. The DNA for the CDR3 is TGTGCCAGCAGTAGACAGAGCAATCAGCCCCAGCATTTT.

J is TRBJ2-2 and V is TRBV27; 8 bases map to TRBD1. V lost 7 bases to trimming and J lost 0 bases; unmatched junction nucleotides: 4. The CDR3 runs 15 residues. Germline V CDR1 and CDR2: MNHEY, SMNVEV (reference sequence). The CDR3 DNA is TGTGCCAGCATCAGGACAGGGACGAACACCGGGGAGCTGTTTTTT. This gives the protein CASIRTGTNTGELFF.

The chain combines TRBV18 with TRBJ1-5, with unresolved D. V lost 0 bases to trimming and J lost 6 bases, with 12 bases between them. The length of the CDR3 is 15 residues. Germline V lookup: CDR1 KGHSH, CDR2 LQKENI. The CDR3 here is CASSPPMESGQPQHF. CDR3 DNA: TGTGCCAGCTCACCACCGATGGAATCGGGTCAGCCCCAGCATTTT.